What follows describes a single T cell receptor (beta chain). The data are from a study of T-cell reconstitution after alpha-beta-depleted transplantation in children. Researchers prepared the TCRbeta library using unique molecular identifiers, the study reports. TCRdb recomputed calls from the PCR reads with MiXCR, one row per CDR3 protein. The sample yields around 45,000 distinct CDR3 sequences, around 56% seen once. V was pared by 4 bases and J by 4 bases, with 14 bases between. Germline CDR1 DFQATT, CDR2 SNEGSKA (reference sequence). The CDR3 extends over 14 amino acids. This chain connects TRBV20-1 to TRBJ2-1; D remains unclear. Source: peripheral blood, taken before TCRalphabeta/CD19-depleted stem cell transplant. The clonotype was recovered from a boy under two years old with SCID, due to receive a stem cell transplant. The CDR3 coding sequence is TGCAGTGCTACAACAGCCCGGGTGTACAATGAGCAGTTCTTC. This codes for CSATTARVYNEQFF.